This paragraph covers one TCR beta chain sequence. This clonotype has at least ten counts. It lacks a known antigen. Within one base of it there is no much larger clone, and no base qualities were kept. Per the publication, the time point label means: newly diagnosed GD, antithyroid drugs for less than 3 months. RNA was extracted from PBMCs in TRIzol for both TCR sequencing and RNA sequencing. The diagnosis of Graves' disease followed American Thyroid Association guidelines. Recruitment of patients was carried out at an endocrinology department in Xi'an, China. Each patient gave roughly 10 milliliters of peripheral blood, collected in an EDTA anticoagulant tube. Ficoll Paque Plus density gradient separation was used to isolate PBMCs, and no further T cell sorting was performed. An Agilent 2100 Bioanalyzer and agarose gel were used to assess RNA quality, and a NanoDrop 2000 was used to measure RNA concentration.

The data were obtained in a study of regulatory T cells in long-lasting Graves disease (dated by TCRdb to the early 2020s). About the study as a whole: Antithyroid drugs had been taken for less than 3 months by newly diagnosed Graves' disease patients. Patients with persistent Graves' disease were compared with patients with newly diagnosed Graves' disease using TCR sequencing and RNA sequencing of peripheral blood. A total of some 35 samples underwent TCR sequencing: about 13 from persistent and around 20 from newly diagnosed Graves' disease patients. The study was registered as a clinical trial and conducted in China.

Overall study outcomes, separate from this receptor: Lower TCR Shannon entropy and fewer highly expanded clones were observed in persistent Graves' disease patients than in newly diagnosed patients, which suggested clonal expansion. Sequencing and analysis were limited to the TCR beta chain. A larger number of public clonotypes was shared among persistent patients (approximately 3,000) than among newly diagnosed patients (roughly 980). The study examined only peripheral blood because the primary lesion, thyroid tissue, could not be accessed. The authors acknowledged the small sample size as a limitation that may reduce accuracy.

The library relied on multiplex PCR. Reads for this sample came from an Illumina HiSeq 4000. CDR3 regions were amplified by Arm-PCR with iRepertoire HTBI primers to construct TCR beta libraries. PCR products were gel purified before sequencing. The paper's data handling went like this. Gene usage analysis of CDR3 amino acid clonotypes used the 55 to 80 TRBV and fewer than 15 TRBJ segments found across samples. COPE and FqMerger were used to merge filtered high-quality paired reads into contigs. BLAST was used to align contigs to the IMGT TRBV, TRBD and TRBJ reference genes, and CDR3 was defined following IMGT. Highly expanded clones were defined as clonotypes with a frequency above 0.1%. Shannon entropy served as the measure of repertoire diversity, while the Gini coefficient captured V-J evenness. Public clonotypes were defined as clonotypes shared by more than one individual. TCRdb passed the public sequencing reads through fastp at Q25 and MiXCR, retaining productive beta sequences. All rows with the same CDR3 protein become a single entry with the most common DNA and genes. The V and J calls come from TCRdb's annotation, not from the publication. The sample table records roughly 560,000 distinct CDR3 sequences; roughly 15% of these occur just once. Approximately 25% of the sample is taken by the ten largest.

These data also formed part of another study, on T cells in Graves' hyperthyroidism and ophthalmopathy. Looking at the second paper: A patient counted as having stable Graves' hyperthyroidism if no progression to ophthalmopathy occurred over 18 months of follow-up. The hyperthyroidism patients were between 18 and 65 years old and newly diagnosed, with a disease duration of less than 2 months. The study excluded patients with uncontrolled infections, other autoimmune diseases, pregnancy or lactation. Clinical symptoms, serum thyroxine and TRAb, thyroid ultrasound, and orbital computed tomography formed the basis for the diagnoses. For the first round of RT-PCR on the TCR CDR3, the HTBI primer set was used together with the Qiagen OneStep RT-PCR kit. Blood samples also contained most of the expanded thyroid clonotypes (frequency above 0.001), which suggests that blood repertoires may reflect thyroid immune responses. A model built on a 13 V-J signature distinguished ophthalmopathy from stable hyperthyroidism, reaching approximately 89% sensitivity and under 84% specificity in cross-validation and 80%/75% in testing. During validation, the model predicted progression to ophthalmopathy a median of approximately 7 months ahead of onset, with 70.59% sensitivity and more than 72% specificity. To identify TCR V-J signatures that set the groups apart, the researchers used a discovery cohort of about a hundred patients, made up of around 40 with Graves' ophthalmopathy and 55 to 65 with stable Graves' hyperthyroidism. Prospective prediction of ophthalmopathy was tested in an independent validation cohort of 18 to 20 hyperthyroidism patients and 17 patients who later progressed to ophthalmopathy. The roughly 100 discovery patients were randomly divided into training and test sets at a 7:3 ratio. In six Graves' hyperthyroidism patients, the study also compared T-cell repertoires from thyroid tissue with T-cell repertoires from blood. Once sampling was done, hyperthyroidism patients were given methimazole at a starting dose of 30 mg daily, whereas ophthalmopathy patients were given high-dose intravenous methylprednisolone. Libraries were constructed in a second round of multiplex PCR, after which size selection and purification were carried out. Paired-end sequencing of the libraries was performed with 100 bp reads on an Illumina HiSeq2000. SOAPnuke was used to process the raw data, throwing out any read that contained adapters or uncalled bases, had a mean Phred below 15, or lacked an exact constant-primer or identifier match. High-quality paired reads were merged with COPE v1.2.5, and unique nucleotide sequences were defined as clonotypes. MiTCR v1.1 was used to align the clonotypes against IMGT TRBV, TRBD and TRBJ reference segments. Analysis was restricted to V-J combinations with a frequency above 0.0001, which covered 99% to 99.2% of repertoires. The TCS score was defined as F50 (clonal expansion) divided by E x V (chaos), with BLOSUM62-based TCRdist calculated between CDR3 peptides within each V-J. Welch's t-statistics and random forest reduced 500 to 650 V-J features to 10 to 15, which were used in a naive Bayes classifier (R e1071). No statistical method was used to set the sample size in advance, and investigators knew the group allocation. According to the paper, TCR Vbeta CDR3 sequencing was carried out on over 130 peripheral blood samples, which came from 40 to 45 ophthalmopathy, around 75 hyperthyroidism and some 17 progressor patients.

Sequencing was performed on peripheral blood mononuclear cells (PBMCs), taken at new diagnosis, from a patient treated with antithyroid drugs. The TCR sequence derives from a woman aged 40-60 years with Graves disease. Donor details come from another sample of the same person, matched by shared clones.

The DNA sequence is as follows: TGTGCCAGCAGTTACTCGAGGGCAGGGGTTAAGAGCAATCAGCCCCAGCATTTT. Translated, this is CASSYSRAGVKSNQPQHF. The chain is encoded by TRBV6-5 joined to TRBJ1-5; a weak D assignment points to TRBD1 (6 bases agree). The CDR3, cysteine through phenylalanine, is 18 amino acids long. CDR3 DNA is the only sequence kept; it has 54 bases, read in frame from the first base. The junction shows trimming of 0 bases on V and 1 base on J, plus 16 bases between the germline ends. CDR1 and CDR2, looked up from the germline V gene, are MNHEY and SVGAGI.